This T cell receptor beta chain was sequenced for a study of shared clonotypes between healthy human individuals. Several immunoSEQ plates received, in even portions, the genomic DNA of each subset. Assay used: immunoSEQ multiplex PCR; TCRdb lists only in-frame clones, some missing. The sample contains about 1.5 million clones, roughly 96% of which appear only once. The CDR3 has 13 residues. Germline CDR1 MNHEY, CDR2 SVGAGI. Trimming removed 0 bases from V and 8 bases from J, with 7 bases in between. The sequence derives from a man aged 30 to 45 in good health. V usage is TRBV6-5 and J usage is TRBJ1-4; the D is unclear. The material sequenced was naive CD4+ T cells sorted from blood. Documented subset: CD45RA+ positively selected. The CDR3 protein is CASSYSRNEKLFF. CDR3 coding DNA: TGTGCCAGCAGTTACTCGAGGAACGAAAAACTGTTTTTT.